A single sample is the source of the 5 T cell receptor beta chains below, sequenced in a study of shared clonotypes between healthy human individuals (dated by TCRdb to 2018 to 2021). Library construction relied on the immunoSEQ multiplex PCR assay. Here the immuneACCESS table is served through TCRdb, limited to in-frame sequences with V and J called. Missing clones are a known gap in these copies; in checked studies unresolved V genes cover under half, and the rest lacks a known reason. This sample has some 510,000 clones in its table, and 70% to 80% of those were observed once. The ten top clones hold 13% of the sample. Sequencing was done on a sample of PBMCs. These receptors were taken from a woman aged 40 to 50 in good health. Some clones in this sample may be carry-over from other donors' samples.

V is TRBV18 and J is TRBJ2-4; no clear D. The germline gives CDR1 KGHSH, CDR2 LQKENI. This CDR3 region has 14 residues. Trimming removed 4 bases from V and 2 bases from J, with 9 bases in between. The CDR3, as DNA: TGTGCCAGCTCACGTCTCGGGTCCAAAAACATTCAGTACTTC. Translation gives CASSRLGSKNIQYF.

The rearrangement links TRBV11-2 to TRBJ2-1; 9 positions match TRBD2. CDR1 SGHAT and CDR2 FQNNGV come from the germline V gene. V shed 5 bases, J shed 10 bases, and the junction held 12 bases outside the gene matches. The CDR3 is made up of 15 amino acids. This chain's CDR3 is CASSRTAGGLGEQFF. The CDR3 nucleotides read TGTGCCAGCAGCCGGACAGCGGGAGGCTTGGGGGAGCAGTTCTTC.

The V call is TRBV6-1, the J call TRBJ2-2; the D gene is possibly TRBD2 (5 bases). The CDR3 runs 14 residues. CDR1 and CDR2 (germline): MNHNS, SASEGT. Trimming took 7 bases from V and 4 from J, leaving 13 bases between them. Here the CDR3 DNA reads TGTGCCAGCACCCCAAGGAGGATCACCGGGGAGCTGTTTTTT. This gives the protein CASTPRRITGELFF.

Notes on this clone: A read error may explain this, as a much larger clone is one base away. This chain links TRBV10-1 with TRBJ2-1; 10 bases agree with TRBD2. CDR1 is WNHNN and CDR2 is SYGVQD in the germline V gene (reference sequence). V dropped 10 bases and J dropped 6; count of bases not matched to a gene: 9. This CDR3 has 14 amino acids. This CDR3 reads CANIRLAGVNEQFF. The CDR3 DNA reads TGCGCCAACATCAGGCTAGCGGGAGTCAATGAGCAGTTCTTC.

The chain carries TRBV4-3 and TRBJ2-7, with D tentatively TRBD2 (6 bases). The CDR3 contains 14 residues. V lost 0 bases and J lost 9, with 15 bases in between. Germline CDR1 LGHNA, CDR2 YSLEER. The CDR3 protein is CASSQESTPSVQYF. CDR3 DNA sequence: TGCGCCAGCAGCCAAGAAAGCACCCCTAGCGTGCAGTACTTC.